This record covers a single T cell receptor (beta chain). The antigen is unknown. Only in-frame clones appear in the TCRdb table, and some are missing; sequencing was by immunoSEQ multiplex PCR. Of over 45,000 clones listed, around 67% are singletons. The germline gives CDR1 MDHEN, CDR2 SYDVKM. The germline V and J ends were trimmed by 7 bases and 3 bases, with 15 bases remaining between them. This CDR3 comprises 14 residues. The data belong to a study of PD-1 blockade in classical Hodgkin lymphoma. Study-wide findings and caveats: Unlike CD8+ TCR diversity, which did not rise significantly by C4D1, CD4+ TCR diversity did. The baseline diversity of complete responders showed similarity to that of newly diagnosed patients.

No patient escaped relapse after autologous stem cell transplantation, and brentuximab vedotin exposure varied. This chain joins TRBV28 and TRBJ1-2; the D is unclear. The sample in question was peripheral blood mononuclear cells (PBMCs), obtained before the second cycle of nivolumab. The source of this sequence is a human donor with classical Hodgkin lymphoma. The CDR3: CASNTVLSYYGYTF. The CDR3 nucleotides are TGTGCCAGCAACACAGTCTTATCGTACTATGGCTACACCTTC.